Each of the 11 T cell receptor beta chains below was sequenced from the same sample in a study of blood T cell repertoires in COVID-19. TCRdb keeps only in-frame clones here, not all; method: immunoSEQ multiplex PCR. The top ten hold 1.1% of the sample, which has about 190,000 clones, 80% to 90% seen once. The sample was peripheral blood. The receptors originated from a man aged 25-45 years with acute or convalescent COVID-19.

V gene TRBV30 combines with J gene TRBJ2-5; no reliable D call. CDR1 GTSNPN and CDR2 SVGIG come from the germline V gene (reference sequence). The V and J ends lost 0 bases and 5 bases respectively, with 7 bases between them. CDR3 size: 12 residues. The CDR3 nucleotides read TGTGCCTGGAGTGTGTCCGAGGAGACCCAGTACTTC. As protein: CAWSVSEETQYF.

The rearrangement uses TRBV11-2 and TRBJ2-7; a weak D match, TRBD2 (5 bases). The CDR3 is made up of 12 amino acids. V was shortened by 0 bases and J by 7 bases, with 7 bases between the two germline ends. Germline CDR1 is SGHAT and CDR2 is FQNNGV. The DNA for the CDR3 is TGTGCCAGCAGCTTAGATCGCGGGGAGCAGTACTTC. Amino acids: CASSLDRGEQYF.

The chain has TRBV6-5 and TRBJ2-1; 14 nucleotides match TRBD2. The CDR3 contains 11 residues. Germline CDR1 MNHEY, CDR2 SVGAGI. Germline trimming cut 6 bases from V and 15 bases from J; bases unmatched to any gene: 1. The CDR3 loop is CASRGLAGVFF. In DNA, the CDR3 is TGTGCCAGCAGGGGACTAGCGGGGGTGTTCTTC.

The chain has TRBV19 and TRBJ1-5, with D possibly being TRBD1 (6 bases). This CDR3 comprises 14 residues. Per the germline V gene, CDR1 is LNHDA and CDR2 is SQIVND (reference sequence). Trimming cost V 7 bases and J 6 bases, with 16 bases left between them. CDR3 nucleotides: TGTGCCAGTAATCGCGCGGGGGGCGGTCAGCCCCAGCATTTT. Its protein product is CASNRAGGGQPQHF.

The J gene is TRBJ1-4, the V gene TRBV5-6; D gene ambiguous. The CDR3 is 14 amino acids. V lost 1 base and J 6 bases, leaving 10 bases between the germline ends. Germline V gives CDR1 SGHDT, CDR2 YYEEEE. CDR3 sequence (DNA): TGTGCCAGCAGCTTGAGAACAGTTTATGAAAAACTGTTTTTT. Translated, it gives CASSLRTVYEKLFF.

In DNA, the CDR3 is TGTGCCTGGAATCGGGATAACTATGGCTACACCTTC. Its protein product is CAWNRDNYGYTF. This rearrangement joins TRBV30 to TRBJ1-2; D ambiguous. This CDR3 spans 12 amino acids. The V gene lost 4 bases and the J gene lost 1 base, with 7 bases spanning the gap. Per the germline V gene, CDR1 is GTSNPN and CDR2 is SVGIG (reference sequence). Full variable domain (missing parts from reference TRBV30 and TRBJ1-2): SQTIHQWPATLVQPVGSPLSLECTVEGTSNPNLYWYRQAAGRGLQLLFYSVGIGQISSEVPQNLSASRPQDRQFILSSKKLLLSDSGFYLCAWNRDNYGYTFGSGTRLTVV.

This chain joins TRBV27 and TRBJ2-7; no reliable D call. The CDR3 consists of 15 residues. CDR1 and CDR2 from the germline V gene are MNHEY and SMNVEV (reference sequence). Trimming took off 0 bases at V and 5 bases at J, with 14 bases between the two ends. CDR3 DNA sequence: TGTGCCAGCAGTTTATCGTCCCTATTGGGCGACGAGCAGTACTTC. Translating gives CASSLSSLLGDEQYF.

The chain uses TRBV6-5 and TRBJ1-5, with 11 bases identical to TRBD1. The length of the CDR3 is 16 residues. The junction had 4 bases not matched to a gene; V was cut back by 2 bases and J by 4 bases. Germline V CDR1 and CDR2: MNHEY, SVGAGI. DNA of the CDR3: TGTGCCAGCAGTTACCACCGGGACAGGGGGAATCAGCCCCAGCATTTT. This translates into CASSYHRDRGNQPQHF.

This clone has a handful of counts. The rearrangement joins TRBV2 to TRBJ2-7, with 9 bases identical to TRBD2. The CDR3 totals 17 residues. Germline V gene lookup returns CDR1 SNHLY and CDR2 FYNNEI. The J segment lost 5 bases and the V segment lost 6 bases, leaving 17 bases of the junction unmatched. In nucleotides, the CDR3 is TGTGCCAGCAGCGCCCCAAGCGGTAGCGGGAGTCTCAACGAGCAGTACTTC. Amino acids: CASSAPSGSGSLNEQYF.

The V and J genes are TRBV7-8 and TRBJ1-2; TRBD1 matches 9 bases. This CDR3 has 16 residues. Germline lookup yields CDR1 SGHVS and CDR2 FQNEAQ. Losses at the gene ends were 5 bases for V and 4 bases for J; bases not matched to a gene: 11. The DNA for the CDR3 is TGTGCCAGCAGCCCACCCGGGACAGGGATGCGCTATGGCTACACCTTC. Translating it yields CASSPPGTGMRYGYTF.

The J gene is TRBJ2-1, the V gene TRBV3-1 (or the pseudogene TRBV3-2); D perhaps matches TRBD1 (6 bases). CDR1 and CDR2 (germline): LGHDT, YNNKEL (reference sequence). The CDR3 consists of 15 residues. V lost 3 bases and J 1 base, leaving 10 bases between the germline ends. CDR3 region: CASSQSGVSYNEQFF. As DNA, the CDR3 is TGTGCCAGCAGCCAGTCAGGGGTTTCCTACAATGAGCAGTTCTTC.